These 27 T cell receptor beta chains originate from one sample sequenced in a study of CXCR3-negative and CXCR3-positive naive CD8 T cells. Findings of the study overall: The study found more hydrophobic TRB CDR3s in CXCR3-positive naive cells than in CXCR3-negative naive cells.

TRB cDNA was prepared as libraries by UMI-labeled 5' RACE. TCRdb re-called the 5' RACE reads and shows each CDR3 protein once, DNA omitted. Its clone listing holds 90,000 to 150,000 distinct CDR3 sequences. Antigens of these TCRs are unknown. Sequenced sample: naive CXCR3+ CD8+ T cells from blood. Subset here: CD45RO-CCR7+CD27+CD95- naive CD8+ T cells expressing CXCR3 (TNR3+). These receptors were collected from a human donor in good health. Some clones in this sample may be carry-over from other donors' samples.

The V gene is TRBV18, the J gene TRBJ2-1; as DNA is missing, the TRBD1 call by TCRdb cannot be tested. The CDR3 loop spans 16 amino acids. Germline V CDR1 and CDR2: KGHSH, LQKENI. CDR3 loop: CASSTTGFGSYNEQFF. Drawing the rest from reference TRBV18 and TRBJ2-1, the complete variable domain is NAGVMQNPRHLVRRRGQEARLRCSPMKGHSHVYWYRQLPEEGLKFMVYLQKENIIDESGMPKERFSAEFPKEGPSILRIQQVVRGDSAAYFCASSTTGFGSYNEQFFGPGTRLTVL.

The chain uses TRBV15 and TRBJ2-1; checking the TCRdb D call of TRBD2 is not possible without DNA. Germline CDR1 reads LNHNV; CDR2 reads YYDKDF (reference sequence). The CDR3 runs 13 residues. Here the CDR3 reads CATRLSGWHEQFF.

The chain's CDR3 is CASSSSDSSEAFF. The genes are TRBV7-3 and TRBJ1-1; absent DNA, TCRdb's TRBD1 call cannot be checked. This CDR3 is 13 amino acids long. Germline V CDR1 and CDR2: SGHTA, FQGTGA.

The chain links TRBV7-8 to TRBJ2-1. Germline lookup yields CDR1 SGHVS and CDR2 FQNEAQ. This CDR3 has 13 amino acids. CDR3: CASSLAPYNEQFF. Supplemented by reference TRBV7-8 and TRBJ2-1, the full variable domain reads GAGVSQSPRYKVAKRGQDVALRCDPISGHVSLFWYQQALGQGPEFLTYFQNEAQLDKSGLPSDRFFAERPEGSVSTLKIQRTQQEDSAVYLCASSLAPYNEQFFGPGTRLTVL.

The V and J genes are TRBV19 and TRBJ1-2. Germline V gene lookup returns CDR1 LNHDA and CDR2 SQIVND (reference sequence). This CDR3 has 15 amino acids. The CDR3 spells CASLTGLTANYGYTF.

This rearrangement joins TRBV7-9 to TRBJ2-5; there is no DNA to check the TCRdb D call of TRBD2. In germline, CDR1 is SEHNR, CDR2 FQNEAQ (reference sequence). There are 15 residues in the CDR3. The CDR3 protein is CASRSGGGSQETQYF.

This CDR3 is CSARDISTEQYF. The rearrangement links TRBV20-1 to TRBJ2-7. The V gene's germline CDR1 is DFQATT and CDR2 SNEGSKA (reference sequence). This CDR3 has 12 amino acids.

The chain combines TRBV6-2 or TRBV6-3 with TRBJ2-4; checking the TCRdb D call of TRBD1 is not possible without DNA. Germline CDR1 is MNHEY and CDR2 is SVGEGT. CDR3 length: 16 amino acids. The CDR3 here is CASSYSTKGQKNIQYF.

V is TRBV10-3 and J is TRBJ1-5; checking the TCRdb D call of TRBD1 is not possible without DNA. The CDR3 consists of 18 residues. CDR1 ENHRY and CDR2 SYGVKD come from the germline V gene. The CDR3 region is CAISGDRVVLYSNQPQHF.

The V and J genes are TRBV11-2 and TRBJ2-3; TCRdb outputs TRBD2, but without DNA this stays unchecked. The CDR3 spans 15 residues. Germline-derived CDR1 and CDR2 are SGHAT and FQNNGV. The chain's CDR3 is CASSFSGSPEDTQYF.

The gene calls are TRBV4-1 and TRBJ2-2; there is no DNA to check the TCRdb D call of TRBD2. There are 17 residues in the CDR3. Germline values: CDR1 MGHRA, CDR2 YSYEKL. This CDR3 reads CASSPTSGRGDTGELFF.

This chain uses TRBV6-5 with TRBJ1-1; TCRdb selects TRBD1, and the lack of DNA leaves this call unchecked. The CDR3 runs to 15 residues. CDR1 is MNHEY and CDR2 is SVGAGI in the germline V gene. CDR3 amino acids: CASSLSGGIGTEAFF.

The CDR3 region is CASSGGTGWVNEQFF. The V call is TRBV27, the J call TRBJ2-1; as DNA is missing, the TRBD1 call by TCRdb cannot be tested. This CDR3 spans 15 amino acids. Germline V gene lookup returns CDR1 MNHEY and CDR2 SMNVEV (reference sequence).

This CDR3 is CASSAGTGYGYTF. This chain links TRBV7-9 with TRBJ1-2; TCRdb returns TRBD1, unconfirmable since there is no DNA. The germline V gene encodes CDR1 SEHNR and CDR2 FQNEAQ (reference sequence). The CDR3 length is 13 residues.

The chain joins TRBV29-1 to TRBJ2-7; TCRdb calls TRBD1, which cannot be checked without DNA. The germline CDR1 and CDR2 sequences are SQVTM and ANQGSEA. CDR3 size: 15 residues. The CDR3 loop is CSARGWTVSSYEQYF.

The CDR3 loop reads CSAETSGTYLSYNEQFF. The V and J genes are TRBV29-1 and TRBJ2-1; TCRdb returns TRBD2, unconfirmable since there is no DNA. Germline lookup yields CDR1 SQVTM and CDR2 ANQGSEA. The CDR3 is 17 amino acids.

This chain links TRBV27 with TRBJ1-5; TCRdb names TRBD1, which stays unverified in the absence of DNA. This CDR3 has 13 amino acids. In germline, CDR1 is MNHEY, CDR2 SMNVEV (reference sequence). Here the CDR3 reads CASSDSYNQPQHF.

The chain has TRBV7-9 and TRBJ2-1; TCRdb's assignment of TRBD2 cannot be checked, as there is no DNA. The CDR3 is made up of 16 amino acids. Germline V gene data show CDR1 as SEHNR and CDR2 as FQNEAQ (reference sequence). CDR3 in amino acids: CASSPPAGTSIHEQFF.

V and J are TRBV6-5 and TRBJ2-1; as DNA is missing, the TRBD1 call by TCRdb cannot be tested. This CDR3 comprises 17 residues. CDR1 and CDR2 (germline): MNHEY, SVGAGI. The CDR3 is CASSYSIPGQLNNEQFF.

V gene TRBV12-3 or TRBV12-4 combines with J gene TRBJ2-1; the TCRdb call, TRBD1, lacks DNA for checking. The CDR3 totals 13 residues. The CDR3: CASNLGGYNEQFF.

Here the CDR3 reads CASSSSKTGISYEQYF. V is TRBV7-8 and J is TRBJ2-7; TCRdb selects TRBD1, and the lack of DNA leaves this call unchecked. The germline CDR1 and CDR2 sequences are SGHVS and FQNEAQ. CDR3 length equals 16 residues.

The chain carries TRBV25-1 and TRBJ1-4. Looked up from germline, CDR1 is MGHDK and CDR2 is SYGVNS. This CDR3 comprises 15 residues. The CDR3 sequence: CASSVTLTTNEKLFF.

V usage is TRBV4-3 and J usage is TRBJ2-2. This CDR3 is 12 amino acids long. Germline CDR1 is LGHNA and CDR2 is YSLEER. This chain's CDR3 is CASSQDTGELFF.

V gene TRBV5-6 combines with J gene TRBJ2-7; the D call from TCRdb, TRBD1, cannot be confirmed without DNA. The length of the CDR3 is 15 residues. Germline V lookup: CDR1 SGHDT, CDR2 YYEEEE. CDR3 residues: CASSKPHRGTYEQYF.

The rearrangement uses TRBV27 and TRBJ2-7. The CDR3 runs to 13 residues. Germline V gene data show CDR1 as MNHEY and CDR2 as SMNVEV (reference sequence). The CDR3 sequence: CASSLRWDYEQYF.

The CDR3 region is CASRGLAGSNTGELFF. The chain is built from TRBV12-3 or TRBV12-4 and TRBJ2-2; with no DNA, the TCRdb D assignment of TRBD2 cannot be verified. The CDR3 length is 16 residues.

The chain joins TRBV20-1 to TRBJ2-7; without DNA, the TCRdb call of TRBD1 cannot be checked. This CDR3 is built from 15 residues. Germline V gene sequence: CDR1 DFQATT, CDR2 SNEGSKA (reference sequence). The CDR3 is CSASGAGSTDYEQYF.